This entry lists 22 T cell receptor beta chains sequenced from one sample in a study of cytotoxic CD8 clonotypes in ibrutinib-treated CLL. TCRdb's copy holds only in-frame clones and misses some; the assay was immunoSEQ multiplex PCR. The sample lists 35,000 to 40,000 clones; 70% were seen once. Sequenced here: PBMCs, sampled at disease progression, from a patient treated with ibrutinib. These TCRs come from a human donor with chronic lymphocytic leukemia.

This clone came up once. The rearrangement uses TRBV5-1 and TRBJ2-1; TRBD2 agrees at 11 bases. The CDR3 is 14 residues long. CDR1 and CDR2 from the germline V gene are SGHRS and YFSETQ. The trim removed 1 base at V and 8 bases at J, leaving 2 bases unmatched. CDR3 region: CASSLTSGRHEQFF. CDR3 sequence (DNA): TGCGCCAGCAGCTTGACTAGCGGGAGACATGAGCAGTTCTTC.

V usage is TRBV7-6 and J usage is TRBJ1-3; no clear D. Germline V gives CDR1 SGHVS, CDR2 FNYEAQ. With 5 bases removed from V and 0 bases from J, the gap between germline ends came to 17 bases. CDR3 length: 17 amino acids. CDR3 in DNA: TGTGCCAGCAGCCTCCACGATGAGGAGAGCTCTGGAAACACCATATATTTT. As protein: CASSLHDEESSGNTIYF.

V usage is TRBV7-6 and J usage is TRBJ2-3; no reliable D call. The length of the CDR3 is 16 residues. Germline V lookup: CDR1 SGHVS, CDR2 FNYEAQ. V lost 1 base and J lost 7, with 18 bases in between. CDR3 in DNA: TGTGCCAGCAGCTTAGATGCGGCGGTTGGGCGGAATACGCAGTATTTT. It codes for CASSLDAAVGRNTQYF. Combining the CDR3 with reference TRBV7-6 and TRBJ2-3 gives the whole variable domain GAGVSQSPRYKVTKRGQDVALRCDPISGHVSLYWYRQALGQGPEFLTYFNYEAQQDKSGLPNDRFSAERPEGSISTLTIQRTEQRDSAMYRCASSLDAAVGRNTQYFGPGTRLTVL.

This clone was recorded once. The chain links TRBV6-4 to TRBJ2-1; D perhaps matches TRBD2 (5 bases). The germline V gene has CDR1 MRHNA and CDR2 SNTAGT. V was pared by 0 bases and J by 8 bases, with 8 bases between. The CDR3 consists of 13 residues. CDR3 sequence: CASSDSEVDEQFF. DNA of the CDR3: TGTGCCAGCAGTGACTCGGAGGTCGATGAGCAGTTCTTC.

The gene calls are TRBV11-3 and TRBJ2-3; D remains unclear. V was clipped by 5 bases and J by 4 bases, with 13 bases between them. Per germline, CDR1 SGHNT and CDR2 YENEEA. There are 14 residues in the CDR3. CDR3 sequence: CASSHSSGADTQYF. In nucleotides, the CDR3 is TGTGCCAGCAGCCATAGCAGTGGAGCAGATACGCAGTATTTT.

J is TRBJ2-1 and V is TRBV6-5; D is ambiguous. The CDR3 totals 14 residues. V was trimmed by 5 bases and J by 6 bases, leaving 14 bases between them. Germline CDR1 MNHEY, CDR2 SVGAGI. The CDR3 DNA follows: TGTGCCAGCAGTCCCGACCTGAGTTCCAATGAGCAGTTCTTC. Protein product: CASSPDLSSNEQFF.

V usage is TRBV2 and J usage is TRBJ2-3; 9 bases are a match to TRBD2. The CDR3 covers 13 residues. CDR1 and CDR2 from the germline V gene are SNHLY and FYNNEI. The trim removed 8 bases at V and 0 bases at J, leaving 0 bases unmatched. In nucleotides, the CDR3 is TGTGCCAGCCTAGCGGGGAGCACAGATACGCAGTATTTT. Translated, it gives CASLAGSTDTQYF.

This clone was recorded a few times. The chain's CDR3 is CASSLMITDTQYF. The DNA of the CDR3 is TGTGCCAGCAGCTTAATGATCACAGATACGCAGTATTTT. The chain couples TRBV7-3 to TRBJ2-3; D is ambiguous. V was clipped by 1 base and J by 2 bases, with 4 bases between them. The CDR3 spans 13 residues. Looked up from germline, CDR1 is SGHTA and CDR2 is FQGTGA.

V usage is TRBV6-1 and J usage is TRBJ2-1; 12 nucleotides agree with TRBD2. V trimming: 7 bases; J trimming: 10 bases; junction bases outside the gene matches: 11. The CDR3 is 15 amino acids. CDR1 and CDR2 (germline): MNHNS, SASEGT. The CDR3 region is CASNPGLAGPLEQFF. As DNA, the CDR3 is TGTGCCAGCAACCCGGGACTAGCGGGCCCTTTAGAGCAGTTCTTC.

This chain links TRBV15 with TRBJ2-5; 13 bases fit TRBD2. The V and J ends lost 2 bases and 1 base, in that order; junction bases with no gene match: 7. Germline CDR1 and CDR2: LNHNV and YYDKDF (reference sequence). The CDR3 extends over 18 amino acids. The CDR3 bases are TGTGCCACCAGCAGATATCTGACTAGCGGGAGGCTCCAAGAGACCCAGTACTTC. Translation gives CATSRYLTSGRLQETQYF.

This clone was observed a handful of times. This chain connects TRBV5-1 to TRBJ1-4; TRBD1 matches 7 bases. Germline trimming cut 4 bases from V and 1 base from J; bases unmatched to any gene: 4. Germline V gives CDR1 SGHRS, CDR2 YFSETQ. The CDR3 length is 15 residues. The CDR3 loop is CASSLRQGTNEKLFF. In nucleotides, the CDR3 is TGCGCCAGCAGCCTACGACAGGGAACTAATGAAAAACTGTTTTTT.

V and J are TRBV5-1 and TRBJ1-2; maybe TRBD1 (5 bases). Trimming shortened V by 5 bases and J by 1 base, and 9 bases separated the two germline ends. CDR1 and CDR2 (germline): SGHRS, YFSETQ. The CDR3 is 13 amino acids. CDR3: CASRFDSNYGYTF. The CDR3 nucleotides read TGCGCCAGCAGATTCGACAGTAACTATGGCTACACCTTC.

The chain has TRBV10-3 and TRBJ2-7, with unresolved D. The CDR3 is made up of 13 amino acids. V dropped 4 bases and J dropped 6 bases, with 13 bases sitting between them. CDR1 and CDR2 from the germline V gene are ENHRY and SYGVKD. The CDR3 DNA is TGTGCCATCAGTGGCGTGTATCTGTCCGAGCAGTACTTC. Amino acid sequence: CAISGVYLSEQYF.

The V gene is TRBV5-1, the J gene TRBJ2-1, with D uncertain. The CDR3 runs 13 residues. The germline V gene has CDR1 SGHRS and CDR2 YFSETQ. Trimming shortened V by 0 bases and J by 8 bases, and 9 bases separated the two germline ends. The CDR3 DNA reads as TGCGCCAGCAGCTTGGTCAGCGTGGATGAGCAGTTCTTC. Its protein product is CASSLVSVDEQFF.

A few counts support this clone. The chain employs TRBV5-8 and TRBJ1-2; D uncertain. Trimming took 2 bases from V and 8 from J, leaving 10 bases between them. The CDR3 extends over 12 amino acids. Looked up from germline, CDR1 is SGHTS and CDR2 is YDEGEE. CDR3 in amino acids: CASSLTRGGYTF. In DNA, the CDR3 is TGTGCCAGCAGCTTAACCCGGGGAGGCTACACCTTC.

The chain has TRBV27 and TRBJ1-1; D is ambiguous. The V end was cut by 2 bases, the J end by 8 bases, with 12 bases between. Germline CDR1 MNHEY, CDR2 SMNVEV (reference sequence). CDR3 length: 13 residues. CDR3 loop: CASSLKGSTEAFF. DNA of the CDR3: TGTGCCAGCAGTTTAAAAGGTAGCACCGAAGCTTTCTTT.

The chain recombines TRBV7-3 with TRBJ2-3; 9 bases are a match to TRBD2. Trimming cost V 3 bases and J 4 bases; bases outside gene matches: 5. The length of the CDR3 is 15 residues. Per the germline V gene, CDR1 is SGHTA and CDR2 is FQGTGA. CDR3 loop: CASSFSSGEADTQYF. The CDR3 nucleotides are TGTGCCAGCAGCTTTTCTAGCGGGGAGGCAGATACGCAGTATTTT.

The chain has TRBV19 and TRBJ1-1, with D possibly being TRBD1 (5 bases). Deletions cut 4 bases from V and 1 base from J, with 10 bases between. The CDR3 loop spans 14 amino acids. The germline V gene has CDR1 LNHDA and CDR2 SQIVND (reference sequence). CDR3 coding DNA: TGTGCCAGTAGTAGGGGTGGGGGGAACACTGAAGCTTTCTTT. Translating it yields CASSRGGGNTEAFF.

A single count supports this clone. The chain employs TRBV10-2 and TRBJ2-3; the match to TRBD2 covers 9 bases. The V segment lost 8 bases and the J segment 7 bases; nucleotides outside the gene matches: 10. The CDR3 is made up of 14 amino acids. Looked up from germline, CDR1 is WSHSY and CDR2 is SAAADI. This chain's CDR3 is CASLPSGTPYTQYF. The CDR3 nucleotides are TGCGCCAGCCTCCCTAGCGGGACCCCCTATACGCAGTATTTT.

The chain has TRBV27 and TRBJ2-7, with TRBD2 matching over 9 bases. V lost 6 bases and J lost 1; bases outside the gene matches: 7. Germline loops: CDR1 MNHEY, CDR2 SMNVEV (reference sequence). The CDR3 consists of 15 residues. For the CDR3, the DNA is TGTGCCAGCAGCAATAGCGGGAGTTGGTCCTACGAGCAGTACTTC. Translated: CASSNSGSWSYEQYF.

The chain recombines TRBV5-1 with TRBJ2-5, with unresolved D. Trimming cost V 4 bases and J 2 bases, with 12 bases left between them. The CDR3 spans 14 residues. CDR1 and CDR2 (germline): SGHRS, YFSETQ. CDR3 DNA: TGCGCCAGCAGCCCACGATGGGCTCAAGAGACCCAGTACTTC. Translating it yields CASSPRWAQETQYF.

This sequence joins TRBV19 and TRBJ2-5, with D perhaps matching TRBD2 (6 bases). Per germline, CDR1 LNHDA and CDR2 SQIVND (reference sequence). This CDR3 comprises 13 residues. V was trimmed by 3 bases and J by 5 bases, leaving 10 bases between them. Written as DNA, the CDR3 is TGTGCCAGTAGTATGGAGGGAGTGGAGACCCAGTACTTC. It codes for CASSMEGVETQYF.